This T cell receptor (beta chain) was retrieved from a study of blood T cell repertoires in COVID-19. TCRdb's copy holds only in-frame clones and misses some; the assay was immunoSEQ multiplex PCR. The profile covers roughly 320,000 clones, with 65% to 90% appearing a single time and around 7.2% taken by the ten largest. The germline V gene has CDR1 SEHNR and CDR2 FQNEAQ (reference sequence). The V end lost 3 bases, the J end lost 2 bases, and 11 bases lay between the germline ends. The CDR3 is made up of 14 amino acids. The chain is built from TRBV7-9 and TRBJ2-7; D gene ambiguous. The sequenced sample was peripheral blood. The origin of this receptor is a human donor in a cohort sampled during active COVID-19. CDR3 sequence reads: CASSLQRSTYEQYF. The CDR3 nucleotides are TGTGCCAGCAGCTTGCAGAGGTCCACCTACGAGCAGTACTTC.